Shown below are 7 T cell receptor beta chains from a single sample sequenced in a study of siplizumab effects on memory and regulatory T cells. This table comes from immunoSEQ multiplex PCR, and its TCRdb copy is limited to in-frame clones, with some not included. Of about 100,000 clones listed, around 94% are singletons. Sequenced material: Tregs sorted from blood. The receptors shown here come from a human donor in good health.

Of note for this clone: Germline and junction disagree at one end, which may indicate a read error. Within the sample, other DNA sequences also encode this same CDR3. The chain employs TRBV6-1 and TRBJ2-7; possibly TRBD2 for D (6 bases). The CDR3 extends over 13 amino acids. Germline assignment: CDR1 MNHNS and CDR2 SASEGT. The CDR3 DNA reads as TGTGCCAGCGGCCTGGCGGGAACCTACGAGCAGTATTTC. Translation: CASGLAGTYEQYF.

The chain links TRBV18 to TRBJ2-7; D unresolved. This CDR3 comprises 13 residues. Per the germline V gene, CDR1 is KGHSH and CDR2 is LQKENI. The V and J ends lost 2 bases and 2 bases respectively, with 7 bases between them. The CDR3 DNA reads TGTGCCAGCTCACCAGGGGTGACCTACGAGCAGTACTTC. Amino acids: CASSPGVTYEQYF.

The chain uses TRBV10-3 and TRBJ1-4; perhaps TRBD1 as D (6 bases). Trimming stripped 4 bases from V and 3 bases from J, with 18 bases between. The germline gives CDR1 ENHRY, CDR2 SYGVKD. The CDR3 contains 17 residues. The CDR3 loop is CAISARSRTVPNEKLFF. DNA of the CDR3: TGTGCCATCAGTGCTAGATCTCGGACAGTGCCTAATGAAAAACTGTTTTTT.

The CDR3 spells CASNGQSYNEQFF. CDR3 nucleotide sequence: TGCGCCAGCAACGGACAGTCCTACAATGAGCAGTTCTTC. The rearrangement uses TRBV5-1 and TRBJ2-1; tentatively, D is TRBD1 (6 bases). The germline V and J ends were trimmed by 6 bases and 1 base, with 8 bases remaining between them. CDR1 and CDR2 from the germline V gene are SGHRS and YFSETQ. This CDR3 is built from 13 residues.

The J gene is TRBJ1-2, the V gene TRBV18; D gene unclear. The CDR3 runs to 16 residues. The V end was cut by 3 bases, the J end by 3 bases, with 17 bases between. Germline CDR1 is KGHSH and CDR2 is LQKENI. CDR3 sequence reads: CASSPQLADTHYGYTF. The CDR3 DNA follows: TGTGCCAGCTCACCGCAATTGGCAGATACCCACTATGGCTACACCTTC.

This clone has just a few counts. The rearrangement uses TRBV7-9 and TRBJ2-5; tentatively, D is TRBD1 (5 bases). Germline lookup yields CDR1 SEHNR and CDR2 FQNEAQ (reference sequence). This CDR3 region has 15 residues. The ends were cut back, 1 base at V and 1 base at J, with 10 bases in the middle. The CDR3 nucleotides are TGTGCCAGCAGCTTAGTAGGGGCAGCCCAAGAGACCCAGTACTTC. Translated, it gives CASSLVGAAQETQYF.

The count of this clone is one. V and J are TRBV5-4 and TRBJ2-7; D may match TRBD1 or TRBD2 (6 bases each). The germline V gene encodes CDR1 SGHNT and CDR2 YYREEE (reference sequence). This CDR3 has 14 amino acids. The V end lost 0 bases, the J end lost 5 bases, and 12 bases lay between the germline ends. The CDR3 bases are TGTGCCAGCAGCTTGGGGCCGGGGGCGAACGAGCAGTACTTC. Its translation: CASSLGPGANEQYF.